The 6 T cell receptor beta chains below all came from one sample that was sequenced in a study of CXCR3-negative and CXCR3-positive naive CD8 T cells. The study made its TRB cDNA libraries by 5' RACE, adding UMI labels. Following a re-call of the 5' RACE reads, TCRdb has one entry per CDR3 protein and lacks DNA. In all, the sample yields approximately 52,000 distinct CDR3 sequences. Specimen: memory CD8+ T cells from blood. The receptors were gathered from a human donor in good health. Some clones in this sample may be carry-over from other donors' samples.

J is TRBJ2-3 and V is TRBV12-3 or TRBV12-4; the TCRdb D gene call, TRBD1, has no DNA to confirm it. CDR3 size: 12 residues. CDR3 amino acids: CASSPQRDTQYF.

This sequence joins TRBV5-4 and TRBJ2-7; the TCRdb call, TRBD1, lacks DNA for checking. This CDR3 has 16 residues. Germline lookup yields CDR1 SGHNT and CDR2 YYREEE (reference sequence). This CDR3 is CASSTRQGGNVYEQYF.

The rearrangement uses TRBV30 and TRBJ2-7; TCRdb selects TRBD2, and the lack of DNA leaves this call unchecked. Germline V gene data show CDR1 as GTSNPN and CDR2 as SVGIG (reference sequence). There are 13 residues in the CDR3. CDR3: CAWKGGGYYEQYF.

The CDR3 protein is CASSFGTGNTEAFF. The chain combines TRBV13 with TRBJ1-1. The CDR3 spans 14 residues. Germline V CDR1 and CDR2: PRHDT, FYEKMQ (reference sequence).

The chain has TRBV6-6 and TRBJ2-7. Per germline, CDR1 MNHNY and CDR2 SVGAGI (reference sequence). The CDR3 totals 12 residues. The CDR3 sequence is CASSPRAYEQYF.

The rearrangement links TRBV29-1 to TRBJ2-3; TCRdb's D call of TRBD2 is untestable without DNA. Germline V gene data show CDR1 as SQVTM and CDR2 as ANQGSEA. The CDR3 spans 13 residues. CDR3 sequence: CSVEEAGRPEQYF.